This paragraph covers one T cell receptor beta chain sequence. Its antigen is unidentified. These data are taken from a study of blood T cells in healthy people across ages. Points from the study as a whole: Estimates of diversity drawn from one million T cells were considered underestimates. The fall in TCR beta diversity per million T cells was roughly linear with age. Donors of long life had a larger count of naive CD4+ cells and greater diversity than aged donors.

Primers used in a second PCR of roughly 6 to 12 cycles were a sample-barcoded 5' primer and a J-beta primer mix. Tags on each cDNA molecule came from a template-switch adaptor with 12 random nucleotides. TCRdb processed the 5' RACE reads anew with MiXCR; each CDR3 protein has one entry. This sample has more than 1 million distinct CDR3 sequences, with 45% found just once. V was trimmed by 7 bases and J by 3 bases, leaving 16 bases between them. The V gene's germline CDR1 is SNHLY and CDR2 FYNNEI. The CDR3 covers 15 residues. The clonotype was recovered from an older woman in good health. The specimen was blood. The chain carries TRBV2 and TRBJ1-5; D unresolved. CDR3 protein: CASTPGGRANQPQHF. The CDR3 coding sequence is TGTGCCAGCACCCCTGGTGGAAGGGCCAATCAGCCCCAGCATTTT.